A selection of T cell receptor delta chains follows, all from one sample in a study of Vδ1+ human thymocytes. TCRdb processed the multiplex PCR reads again with the CATT caller. The sample includes more than 50,000 delta-chain clones, more than 13% seen only once; the top ten take about 0.4%. Sample: Vdelta1+ gamma-delta thymocytes from the thymus. These TCRs come from a girl less than two years old who had congenital heart surgery. Both conserved end residues are part of each CDR3. A D gene is named only where the DNA matches it firmly. Only part of the rows carry a size: once, few, many, or a class if the clone is expanded.

>TRDD3|TRDJ1|few|TRDV1
TGTGCTCTTGGGGAGATTCCTCAACTGGGGGATATCACCGATAAACTCATCTTT
CALGEIPQLGDITDKLIF
>TRDD3|TRDJ1|few|TRDV1
TGTGCTCTTGGGCCTCCCAAAACTGGGGGATACAGGACCCGACCGGGGACCGATAAACTCATCTTT
CALGPPKTGGYRTRPGTDKLIF
>TRDD3|TRDJ1|few|TRDV1
TGTGCTCTTGGGGAACCCGTCTTCCCTGCGCTGGGGGATACGCACACCGATAAACTCATCTTT
CALGEPVFPALGDTHTDKLIF
>.|TRDJ1|few|TRDV1
TGTGCTCTTGGGGAACGGGCGATCTCGTTCGATAAACTCATCTTT
CALGERAISFDKLIF
>TRDD3|TRDJ1|few|TRDV1
TGTGCTCTTGGGGAACTATTTCGGGTACTGGGGGATACGAGCACCGATAAACTCATCTTT
CALGELFRVLGDTSTDKLIF
>.|TRDJ1|.|TRDV1
TGTGCTCTCGGGGCGGGCTCCCCCGCGGCGTACACCGATAAACTCATCTTT
CALGAGSPAAYTDKLIF
>TRDD3|TRDJ1|.|TRDV1
TGTGCTCTTGGGGACCCTCCTACGAGGGATACGGGGTACACCGATAAACTCATCTTT
CALGDPPTRDTGYTDKLIF
>TRDD3|TRDJ1|few|TRDV1
TGTGCTCTTGGGGAACTAAGGGGTGGACCTAACCCCCTCGTAGCTGGGGGATACCCGTACACCGATAAACTCATCTTT
CALGELRGGPNPLVAGGYPYTDKLIF
>TRDD3|TRDJ1|.|TRDV1
TGTGCTCTTGGGTTGGTGTCCTACGGTTCAGGACTGGGGGACTCCCGACACAAACTCATCTTT
CALGLVSYGSGLGDSRHKLIF
>.|TRDJ1|.|TRDV1
TGTGCTCTTGGGGATCCTACGGGGCTGGGGGGTAAACTCATCTTT
CALGDPTGLGGKLIF
>TRDD3|TRDJ1|.|TRDV1
TGTGCTCTTGGGGAACCGCCCTGCCCTGGGGGATACGCCGATAAACTCATCTTT
CALGEPPCPGGYADKLIF
>TRDD3|TRDJ1|.|TRDV1
TGTGCTCTTGGGGAACTATGGACCCTACGTGTACTGGGGGATAGTGTGGAAACCGATAAACTCATCTTT
CALGELWTLRVLGDSVETDKLIF
>TRDD2|TRDJ1|.|TRDV1
TGTGCTCTTGGGGAATTCCTACGCGAGGCCCGAGGACCCGATAAACTCATCTTT
CALGEFLREARGPDKLIF
>TRDD2|TRDJ1|once|TRDV1
TGTGCTCTTGGGGAAAGTCTACTTTCCCTTCCTGGCAGGGGGCCTTACACCGATAAACTCATCTTT
CALGESLLSLPGRGPYTDKLIF
>TRDD3|TRDJ1|few|TRDV1
TGTGCTCTTGGGGACCCTGGCCCTATGAGGGGGATTCTGGTTAAACTCATCTTT
CALGDPGPMRGILVKLIF
>TRDD3|TRDJ1|.|TRDV1
TGTGCTCTTGCCTTCCACGGGGGGATAAGCGAACTCATCTTT
CALAFHGGISELIF
>.|TRDJ1|.|TRDV1
TGTGCTCTTGGGGAACGGCCTTTCCGCGGGAGTAATAAACTCATCTTT
CALGERPFRGSNKLIF
>TRDD3|TRDJ1|few|TRDV1
TGTGCTCTTGGGATATACTGGGGGATACGCACCGATAAACTCATCTTT
CALGIYWGIRTDKLIF
>.|TRDJ1|.|TRDV1
TGTGCTCTTGGGGGACCAGGGTACACCGATAAACTCATCTTT
CALGGPGYTDKLIF
>TRDD3|TRDJ1|.|TRDV1
TGTGCTCTTGGGGAACCCTGTCTCCTTTCTTACGAGGGGATACTGGGTAAACTCATCTTT
CALGEPCLLSYEGILGKLIF
>TRDD3|TRDJ1|.|TRDV2
TGTGCCTGTGACACCGAGGATTGGGGGATACCAGGGTCCGAGTCTGATAAACTCATCTTT
CACDTEDWGIPGSESDKLIF
>TRDD3|TRDJ1|.|TRDV1
TGTGCTCTTGGGGAAGCTCCCACCAAGGCTGGTGGGGGACCGTACACCGATAAACTCATCTTT
CALGEAPTKAGGGPYTDKLIF
>TRDD3|TRDJ1|.|TRDV1
TGTGCTCTTGGTCCCGGACTGGGGGATACGTACACCGATAAACTCATCTTT
CALGPGLGDTYTDKLIF
>TRDD3|TRDJ1|few|TRDV1
TGTGCTCTTGGGCTAGATGGATACGGACAACTCATCTTT
CALGLDGYGQLIF
>.|TRDJ1|.|TRDV1
TGTGCTCTTGGGGTTCCATACCCCGGGATTAGCCCTCACACCACCGATAAACTCATCTTT
CALGVPYPGISPHTTDKLIF
>.|TRDJ1|.|TRDV1
TGTGCTCTTGGGGAGGCCACTGGGACCCGAAAGTACACCGATAAACTCATCTTT
CALGEATGTRKYTDKLIF
>.|TRDJ1|few|TRDV2
TGTGCCTGCCTTGGCCCCGTACTGGGACTGTACACCGATAAACTCATCTTT
CACLGPVLGLYTDKLIF
>TRDD3|TRDJ1|medium-sized|TRDV2
TGTGCCTGTGACACGTGTCAGGGATACGACACCGATAAACTCATCTTT
CACDTCQGYDTDKLIF
>TRDD3|TRDJ1|.|TRDV1
TGTGCTCTTGGGGAACTAATTAACGTGGGAGCCTTAGTACTGGGGGATACGCGGCAGACCGATAAACTCATCTTT
CALGELINVGALVLGDTRQTDKLIF
>TRDD3|TRDJ1|few|TRDV1
TGTGCTCTTGGGGCCAACATCTGCTGGGGGATCCCGTACACCGATAAACTCATCTTT
CALGANICWGIPYTDKLIF
>TRDD3|TRDJ1|.|TRDV3
TGTGCCTTTCGGGTCCCCTGCTGGGGGATAACCGATAAACCCATCTTT
CAFRVPCWGITDKPIF
>TRDD3|TRDJ1|.|TRDV1
TGTGCTCTTGGGGAAAATGGCGGGCAAACTGGGGGCCTATACACCGATAAACTCATCTTT
CALGENGGQTGGLYTDKLIF
>TRDD3|TRDJ1|.|TRDV1
TGTGCTCTTGGGGAACCTCCTAGCCATCCTCTCGGGAATCTGGGGGATCCCTCACCCGATAAACTCATCTTT
CALGEPPSHPLGNLGDPSPDKLIF
>.|TRDJ1|.|TRDV1
TGTGCTCTTGGGGACCGAGACTTCCTACACTCCTACTGGGGATCGAAACTAATTGAGGGGAATGATAAACTCATCTTT
CALGDRDFLHSYWGSKLIEGNDKLIF
>TRDD3|TRDJ1|.|TRDV1
TGTGCTCTTGGGGAATCATTCCCCATCAATTCCCGAAATGGGGGAGATACCGATAAACTCATCTTT
CALGESFPINSRNGGDTDKLIF
>TRDD3|TRDJ1|.|TRDV3
TGTGCCTTTGACGTATTAAGGCCTTTCTACTGGGGGCTCCTGGATAAACTCATCTTT
CAFDVLRPFYWGLLDKLIF
>.|TRDJ1|many|TRAV29/DV5
TGTGCAGCATATAAGTGCGTCTCCCCGGGCTCTTGGGGCACCGATAAACTCATCTTT
CAAYKCVSPGSWGTDKLIF
>.|TRDJ1|few|TRDV1
TGTGCTCTTGGGGAACTTTTAGGCCTTCCTACGTACTGGGGGACGCCGAGAACTGCGGTGGATAAACTCATCTTT
CALGELLGLPTYWGTPRTAVDKLIF
>.|TRDJ1|.|TRDV1
TGTGCTCTTGGGGTAATCAGGGGAACTGGAACTATTCCGTACACCGATAAACTCATCTTT
CALGVIRGTGTIPYTDKLIF
>TRDD2|TRDJ1|.|TRDV1
TGTGCTCTTGGGGAGATACTTCCTACGGGGACCCCAAGGGCGTACACCGATAAACTCATCTTT
CALGEILPTGTPRAYTDKLIF
>TRDD3|TRDJ1|.|TRDV1
TGTGCTCTCGAACCCCGAATAACCTTTCCTATCTGGGGGATAGAGTACACCGATAAACTCATCTTT
CALEPRITFPIWGIEYTDKLIF
>TRDD3|TRDJ1|few|TRDV1
TGTGCTCTTGGGGAACTAGGGGGCCGGGGTCTACTGGGGGATACGCTAGGTTACACCGATAAACTCATCTTT
CALGELGGRGLLGDTLGYTDKLIF